Included here is one TCR beta chain sequence, with context. This record belongs to a study of blood T cell repertoires in COVID-19. With 5 bases clipped from V and 1 base from J, the junction kept 9 bases outside the gene matches. The CDR3 length is 15 residues. The germline gives CDR1 SGHRS, CDR2 YFSETQ. This table comes from immunoSEQ multiplex PCR, and its TCRdb copy is limited to in-frame clones, with some not included. The sample has 150,000 to 200,000 clones; approximately 83% are singletons. The chain employs TRBV5-1 and TRBJ2-7; 7 bases align to TRBD2. This sequence was found in a woman aged 55-70 years who had recovered from COVID-19. Material for sequencing was PBMCs or T cells enriched from blood (not recorded which). The CDR3 nucleotides are TGCGCCAGCAGAGGGTCGGCGGGAGTTTCCTACGAGCAGTACTTC. Translating it yields CASRGSAGVSYEQYF.